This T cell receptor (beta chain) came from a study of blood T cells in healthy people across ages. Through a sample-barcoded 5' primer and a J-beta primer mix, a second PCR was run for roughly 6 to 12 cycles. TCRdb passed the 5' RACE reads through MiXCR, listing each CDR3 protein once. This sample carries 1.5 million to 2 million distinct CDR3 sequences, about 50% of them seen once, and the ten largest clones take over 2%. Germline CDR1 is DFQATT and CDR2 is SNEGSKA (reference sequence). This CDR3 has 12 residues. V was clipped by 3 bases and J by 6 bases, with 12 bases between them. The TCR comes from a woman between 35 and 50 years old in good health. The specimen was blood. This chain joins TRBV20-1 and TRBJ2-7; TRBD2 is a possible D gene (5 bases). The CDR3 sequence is CSASATSREQYF. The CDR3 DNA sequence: TGCAGTGCTAGCGCAACTAGTCGCGAGCAGTACTTC.